These 24 T cell receptor beta chains were sequenced from one sample in a study. TCRdb re-derived calls from the 5' RACE reads in MiXCR, one entry per CDR3 protein. Of 50,000 to 80,000 distinct CDR3 sequences listed, roughly 23% are singletons. Sequenced sample: memory CD4+ T cells sorted from a lymph node. Subset indicated: memory CD4+ T cells, CD4+CD45RO+CD25-. The receptors here all came from a female donor with breast cancer.

This clonotype was recorded at least ten times. The genes are TRBV20-1 and TRBJ2-3, with D perhaps being TRBD1 or TRBD2 (6 bases each). The V end was cut by 3 bases, the J end by 2 bases, with 12 bases between. Germline CDR1 is DFQATT and CDR2 is SNEGSKA (reference sequence). The CDR3 length is 14 residues. The DNA for the CDR3 is TGCAGTGCTAGCCTCGGGGGACACACAGATACGCAGTATTTT. Residues: CSASLGGHTDTQYF.

This clonotype appeared a single time. The chain has TRBV7-2 and TRBJ2-1; 7 bases fit TRBD1. The CDR3 is made up of 14 amino acids. After removal of 5 bases from V and 6 bases from J, the junction contained 7 bases not matched to a gene. Germline CDR1 reads SGHTA; CDR2 reads FQGNSA. CDR3 protein: CASSQNRQGNEQFF. The DNA for the CDR3 is TGTGCCAGCAGCCAAAACAGACAGGGCAATGAGCAGTTCTTC.

The chain is built from TRBV5-1 and TRBJ1-2; D remains unclear. V gave up 0 bases and J gave up 4 bases, with 19 bases separating them. This CDR3 region has 17 residues. Germline values: CDR1 SGHRS, CDR2 YFSETQ. Here the CDR3 reads CASSLASSKPEGYGYTF. CDR3 coding DNA: TGCGCCAGCAGCTTGGCATCCTCAAAGCCCGAAGGCTATGGCTACACCTTC. The full variable domain, completed using reference TRBV5-1 and TRBJ1-2, is KAGVTQTPRYLIKTRGQQVTLSCSPISGHRSVSWYQQTPGQGLQFLFEYFSETQRNKGNFPGRFSGRQFSNSRSEMNVSTLELGDSALYLCASSLASSKPEGYGYTFGSGTRLTVV.

The rearrangement uses TRBV20-1 and TRBJ1-2; the match to TRBD1 covers 7 bases. The J segment lost 7 bases and the V segment lost 0 bases, leaving 11 bases of the junction unmatched. CDR3 length: 15 amino acids. The germline gives CDR1 DFQATT, CDR2 SNEGSKA (reference sequence). The CDR3 nucleotides read TGCAGTGCTAGAGAACCTCGGGACAGCTCCTCTGGCTACACCTTC. This encodes CSAREPRDSSSGYTF.

This clonotype was counted only a few times. The chain has TRBV9 and TRBJ2-3, with a possible D match to TRBD2 (5 bases). CDR3 length: 14 amino acids. V shed 0 bases and J shed 3 bases, with 8 bases lying between them. Per germline, CDR1 SGDLS and CDR2 YYNGEE. CDR3 sequence reads: CASSVGGPTDTQYF. The DNA for the CDR3 is TGTGCCAGCAGCGTAGGAGGGCCTACAGATACGCAGTATTTT. Full variable domain (remainder filled in from reference TRBV9 and TRBJ2-3): DSGVTQTPKHLITATGQRVTLRCSPRSGDLSVYWYQQSLDQGLQFLIQYYNGEERAKGNILERFSAQQFPDLHSELNLSSLELGDSALYFCASSVGGPTDTQYFGPGTRLTVL.

This clonotype was recorded a few times. The chain is built from TRBV14 and TRBJ1-5; D gene uncertain. From germline, CDR1 is SGHDN and CDR2 FVKESK. This CDR3 spans 13 amino acids. V lost 0 bases and J 11 bases, leaving 11 bases between the germline ends. The CDR3, as DNA: TGTGCCAGCAGCCAAGATGGACGGCAGGCCCAGCATTTT. Translated: CASSQDGRQAQHF.

V and J are TRBV27 and TRBJ2-2; D possibly corresponds to TRBD1 (6 bases). The CDR3 sequence is 18 residues long. Germline V gives CDR1 MNHEY, CDR2 SMNVEV (reference sequence). Trimming removed 4 bases at V and 0 bases at J, with 18 bases between. CDR3 amino acids: CASSSWTDFKANTGELFF. CDR3 coding DNA: TGTGCCAGCAGTTCTTGGACAGACTTTAAAGCGAACACCGGGGAGCTGTTTTTT.

Details on this clonotype: One end of the junction varies from germline; a read error may be responsible. CDR3 in DNA: TGCTCCAGCAGCGTCGGACCAACTGGGGCCAACGTCCTGACTTTC. This translates into CSSSVGPTGANVLTF. The J gene is TRBJ2-6, the V gene TRBV5-1; unclear D gene. The germline gives CDR1 SGHRS, CDR2 YFSETQ. The length of the CDR3 is 15 residues.

For this clonotype: A much larger clone is a single base away; this may be a read error. The V and J genes are TRBV20-1 and TRBJ2-1; TRBD1 aligns across 7 bases. Germline V gene sequence: CDR1 DFQATT, CDR2 SNEGSKA (reference sequence). The CDR3 spans 14 residues. The CDR3 sequence: CSAPGQATYNEQCF. CDR3 nucleotide sequence: TGCAGTGCCCCCGGACAGGCTACCTACAATGAGCAGTGCTTC.

The chain employs TRBV6-1 and TRBJ1-2; TRBD1 matches at 7 bases. The junction had 6 bases not matched to a gene; V was cut back by 6 bases and J by 5 bases. CDR1 is MNHNS, CDR2 SASEGT, per germline. CDR3 length: 13 residues. The CDR3 DNA reads TGTGCCAGCAGACAGGGGCAGGGTTATGGCTACACCTTC. This codes for CASRQGQGYGYTF.

On this clonotype: Because it lacks the conserved phenylalanine or tryptophan at the end, this CDR3 is likely a read error. The CDR3: CASSGRGETEAFI. CDR3 sequence (DNA): TGCGCCAGCAGCGGAAGGGGGGAGACTGAAGCTTTCATT. V is TRBV5-1 and J is TRBJ1-1, with D perhaps matching TRBD1 (6 bases). The length of the CDR3 is 13 residues. V dropped 4 bases and J dropped 5 bases, with 12 bases sitting between them. The germline V gene has CDR1 SGHRS and CDR2 YFSETQ.

This clonotype was counted only a few times. The chain joins TRBV7-2 to TRBJ2-3; 7 bases line up with TRBD2. V gave up 2 bases and J gave up 3 bases; unmatched junction bases: 2. This CDR3 has 14 amino acids. CDR1 is SGHTA and CDR2 is FQGNSA in the germline V gene. The CDR3: CASSLSGGTDTQYF. CDR3 DNA sequence: TGTGCCAGCAGCTTATCGGGAGGAACAGATACGCAGTATTTT.

This clonotype was recorded a few times. This chain links TRBV9 with TRBJ1-6; D perhaps matches TRBD1 (5 bases). V was trimmed by 6 bases and J by 7 bases, leaving 14 bases between them. CDR3 length equals 14 residues. CDR1 is SGDLS, CDR2 YYNGEE, per germline. CDR3 bases: TGTGCCAGCACCCTCGGGACCGAGAATTCACCCCTCCACTTT. Translation: CASTLGTENSPLHF.

CDR3 bases: TGCAGCGTTAGGACCCTTAGCGGCGGGGAGCTGTTTTTT. This sequence encodes CSVRTLSGGELFF. This chain uses TRBV29-1 with TRBJ2-2; D is possibly TRBD2 (6 bases). Germline CDR1 and CDR2: SQVTM and ANQGSEA. CDR3 length: 13 residues. The V end lost 5 bases, the J end lost 7 bases, and 14 bases lay between the germline ends.

This clonotype is termed medium-sized. J is TRBJ2-3 and V is TRBV20-1; D is perhaps TRBD2 (5 bases). Looked up from germline, CDR1 is DFQATT and CDR2 is SNEGSKA (reference sequence). The ends were cut back, 3 bases at V and 4 bases at J, with 14 bases in the middle. The CDR3 spans 14 residues. The CDR3 protein is CSASPGDGADTQYF. The CDR3, as DNA: TGCAGTGCTAGTCCCGGGGATGGCGCAGATACGCAGTATTTT.

This clonotype showed up just a few times. The CDR3 nucleotides read TGCAGCGTTGCGACAGGGCAAACTGAAGCTTTCTTT. Residues: CSVATGQTEAFF. The chain has TRBV29-1 and TRBJ1-1, with 7 bases identical to TRBD1. The CDR3 runs to 12 residues. J was trimmed by 5 bases and V by 4 bases; bases with no gene match: 4. Germline loops: CDR1 SQVTM, CDR2 ANQGSEA.

The V and J genes are TRBV6-1 and TRBJ1-4, with D possibly matching TRBD1 (5 bases). The CDR3 sequence is 13 residues long. Trimming left V 7 bases short and J 8 bases short, with 14 bases between. Germline V lookup: CDR1 MNHNS, CDR2 SASEGT. CDR3 sequence: CASNRDLEEKLFF. In DNA, the CDR3 is TGTGCCAGCAACCGGGACTTAGAAGAAAAACTGTTTTTT.

CDR3 sequence reads: CASTGTGKGYGYTF. The CDR3 nucleotides read TGTGCCAGCACCGGGACAGGGAAGGGCTATGGCTACACCTTC. The chain employs TRBV6-5 and TRBJ1-2; 9 bases align to TRBD1. Germline CDR1 is MNHEY and CDR2 is SVGAGI. Unmatched junction bases numbered 7, after V lost 7 bases and J lost 4 bases. The CDR3 has 14 amino acids.

This clonotype occurred many times. The chain links TRBV4-3 to TRBJ1-2, with D maybe TRBD1 (5 bases). Trimming cost V 0 bases and J 8 bases, with 10 bases left between them. This CDR3 has 13 residues. Germline V gene sequence: CDR1 LGHNA, CDR2 YSLEER. CDR3 nucleotides: TGCGCCAGCAGCCAAGAGTCTGAGGGGGGCTACACCTTC. Translated, it gives CASSQESEGGYTF.

This clonotype was recorded many times. The chain carries TRBV14 and TRBJ1-6; no clear D gene. Trimming stripped 1 base from V and 3 bases from J, with 4 bases between. This CDR3 is built from 14 residues. The germline gives CDR1 SGHDN, CDR2 FVKESK. The CDR3, as DNA: TGTGCCAGCAGCCAAGGGGGCTATAATTCACCCCTCCACTTT. Its translation: CASSQGGYNSPLHF.

The chain employs TRBV6-1 and TRBJ2-1, with D possibly matching TRBD1 (6 bases). This CDR3 comprises 12 residues. CDR1 and CDR2 (germline): MNHNS, SASEGT. V was pared by 7 bases and J by 4 bases, with 8 bases between. As DNA, the CDR3 is TGTGCCAGCACCGGACAGTACAATGAGCAGTTCTTC. It translates to CASTGQYNEQFF.

Remarks on this clonotype: A junction boundary mismatches the germline segment, possibly from a read error. CDR3 DNA: TGTGTCAGCAGCCCAGATCGCAACTATGGCTACACCTTC. Its translation is CVSSPDRNYGYTF. The genes are TRBV11-3 and TRBJ1-2; no firm D call. This CDR3 is built from 13 residues. Germline V lookup: CDR1 SGHNT, CDR2 YENEEA.

The chain has TRBV20-1 and TRBJ2-3, with 9 bases that match TRBD2. The length of the CDR3 is 13 residues. The V gene end was trimmed by 5 bases and the J gene end by 1 base; junction bases not matched to a gene: 1. Germline V gene sequence: CDR1 DFQATT, CDR2 SNEGSKA (reference sequence). CDR3 amino acids: CSAEREGTDTQYF. The CDR3 bases are TGCAGTGCTGAGCGGGAGGGCACAGATACGCAGTATTTT.

By sample share, this clonotype is medium-sized. The gene calls are TRBV7-3 and TRBJ1-1, with TRBD1 as a possible D gene (6 bases). The CDR3 loop spans 14 amino acids. Deletions cut 5 bases from V and 1 base from J, with 11 bases between. Germline V gene sequence: CDR1 SGHTA, CDR2 FQGTGA. This chain's CDR3 is CASSPGHQNTEAFF. The CDR3 DNA reads TGTGCCAGCAGCCCGGGACACCAGAACACTGAAGCTTTCTTT.